A single T cell receptor (beta chain) is shown here with its context. This table comes from immunoSEQ multiplex PCR, and its TCRdb copy is limited to in-frame clones, with some not included. Among more than 300,000 clones listed, roughly 80% were seen once. Treatment reported: roughly 19 received Ad26.COV2.S at low or high dose, single or two shots; a few received placebo; per-sample allocation not given. Sampling occurred on day 63 after the first vaccine or placebo injection. This entry comes from a study of Ad26.COV2.S vaccination and SARS-CoV-2 variants. Between the trimmed V and J ends, which lost 4 bases and 6 bases, there was a span of 20 bases. The CDR3 is 16 amino acids. Germline V gene lookup returns CDR1 PRHDT and CDR2 FYEKMQ (reference sequence).

The gene calls are TRBV13 and TRBJ2-3; tentatively, D is TRBD1 or TRBD2 (5 bases each). The sequences come from peripheral blood, collected in a trial of Ad26.COV2.S vaccine versus placebo. This TCR was recovered from a person aged 18-60 years who received the Ad26.COV2.S COVID-19 vaccine or a placebo. As DNA, the CDR3 is TGTGCCAGCAGCTCCCCCGAGGGACCGCGTAGGGATACGCAGTATTTT. Amino acids: CASSSPEGPRRDTQYF.